A selection of T cell receptor beta chains follows, all from one sample in a study of CD8+CD57+ T cells in acquired aplastic anemia. TCRdb re-analysed the reads in MiXCR, keeping a single row per CDR3 protein. The sample lists some 180,000 distinct CDR3 sequences, 46% occurring once. Sequencing input: sorted CD4+, CD8+, or CD8+CD57+ T cells (not recorded which) from PBMCs. The receptors shown here come from a human donor in good health. CDR3s include the opening cysteine and the closing phenylalanine or tryptophan. A D gene is named only where the DNA matches it firmly. Size is omitted from some rows. Given values are once, few, many or a class for expanded clones.

D gene,J gene,V gene,clone size,CDR3 DNA,CDR3 protein
-,TRBJ2-1,TRBV18,-,TGTGCCAGCTCACCCGTCCTAAGGGTCGGCGAGCAGTTCTTC,CASSPVLRVGEQFF
-,TRBJ2-2,TRBV2,many,TGTGCCAGCAGCCAGGGGGGAAAGAACACCGGGGAGCTGTTTTTT,CASSQGGKNTGELFF
-,TRBJ2-1,TRBV24-1,-,TGTGCCACCAGTGATTTTGGGGCCAGGGGTAGGTCCTACAATGAGCAGTTCTTC,CATSDFGARGRSYNEQFF
-,TRBJ1-5,TRBV7-2,-,TGTGCCAGCAGCTTAGTAACAGGGCAAGAGCAGCCCCAGCATTTT,CASSLVTGQEQPQHF
-,TRBJ2-6,TRBV6-1,few,TGTGCCAGCAGACTCTCTGGGGCCAACGTCCTGGCTTTC,CASRLSGANVLAF
-,TRBJ2-2,TRBV27,few,TGTGCCAGCACGAACAGGGTAAAGGACACCGGGGAGCTGTTTTTT,CASTNRVKDTGELFF
-,TRBJ1-4,TRBV5-5,few,TGTGCCAGCAGCTTGGGGGTTTACGAAAAACTGTTTTTT,CASSLGVYEKLFF
TRBD1,TRBJ1-4,TRBV6-5,-,TGTGCCAGCGGTTACAGGGGACAAAATGAAAAACTGTTTTTT,CASGYRGQNEKLFF
-,TRBJ2-3,TRBV5-8,many,TGTGCCAGCAGCTTGGGGGGGTGGGGAGATACGCAGTATTTT,CASSLGGWGDTQYF
TRBD2,TRBJ2-1,TRBV2,few,TGTGCCAGCAGTGGGATTCGGGCGGGAGACGAGAAATTTCCCAGGGAGCAGTTCTTC,CASSGIRAGDEKFPREQFF
-,TRBJ1-1,TRBV6-2/TRBV6-3,few,TGTGCCAGCGTTGGAGTGAACACTGAAGCTTTCTTT,CASVGVNTEAFF
-,TRBJ2-5,TRBV11-2,many,TGTGCCAGCAGCTTCCGACAAGTGGTACAAGAGACCCAGTACTTC,CASSFRQVVQETQYF
-,TRBJ2-7,TRBV10-3,-,TGTGCCAGCAGTTACAGACCAGACAGGCGTTACGAGCAGTACTTC,CASSYRPDRRYEQYF
TRBD1,TRBJ1-4,TRBV7-9,many,TGTGCCAGCAGCCTGGGGACAGGGACTTTTGAAAAACTGTTTTTT,CASSLGTGTFEKLFF
-,TRBJ1-1,TRBV7-9,-,TGTGCCAGCAGCCCCTGGGAGCGGGAGGGTAATGAAGCTTTCTTT,CASSPWEREGNEAFF
TRBD1,TRBJ1-1,TRBV7-3,-,TGTGCCAGCAGCTCTACAGAGGACAGGGATAAAGCTTTCTTT,CASSSTEDRDKAFF
-,TRBJ1-2,TRBV25-1,few,TGTGCCAGCAAAGGCAGGAGAAAGGGCGGCTACACCTTC,CASKGRRKGGYTF
TRBD1,TRBJ2-2,TRBV4-3,-,TGCGCCAGCAGTCGAGGACTGGGACAGGGCAATCCCGGGGAGCTGTTTTTT,CASSRGLGQGNPGELFF
-,TRBJ2-5,TRBV7-6,-,TGTGCCAGCAGCCCCCTTGTGACCCAGTACTTC,CASSPLVTQYF
-,TRBJ2-5,TRBV7-3,-,TGTGCCAGCAGCTCTAGACAGCAAGAGACCCAGTACTTC,CASSSRQQETQYF
-,TRBJ2-1,TRBV2,-,TGTGCCAGCAGTGCGCAGGGGAATGAGCAGTTCTTC,CASSAQGNEQFF
-,TRBJ2-1,TRBV10-1,once,TGCGCCAGCAGTGAAGAACGGGGCACGGGGCAGTTCTTC,CASSEERGTGQFF
-,TRBJ1-1,TRBV10-2,-,TGCGCCAGCAGTGAGTCAGGGGGGAACACTGAAGCTTTCTTT,CASSESGGNTEAFF
-,TRBJ2-7,TRBV10-1,few,TGCGCCAGCAGTGAGTCGGGAGGGGGGCCCTACGAGCAGTACTTC,CASSESGGGPYEQYF
TRBD2,TRBJ2-7,TRBV29-1,-,TGCAGCGTTGTGAGGACTAGCGGCTACGAGCAGTACTTC,CSVVRTSGYEQYF
-,TRBJ1-2,TRBV11-2,few,TGTGCCAGCAGCTTTGGTCGCGAAAGTTCTTTCTATGGCTACACCTTC,CASSFGRESSFYGYTF
-,TRBJ1-5,TRBV15,few,TGTGCCACCAGCAGAGATGTGCAGCCCCAGCATTTT,CATSRDVQPQHF